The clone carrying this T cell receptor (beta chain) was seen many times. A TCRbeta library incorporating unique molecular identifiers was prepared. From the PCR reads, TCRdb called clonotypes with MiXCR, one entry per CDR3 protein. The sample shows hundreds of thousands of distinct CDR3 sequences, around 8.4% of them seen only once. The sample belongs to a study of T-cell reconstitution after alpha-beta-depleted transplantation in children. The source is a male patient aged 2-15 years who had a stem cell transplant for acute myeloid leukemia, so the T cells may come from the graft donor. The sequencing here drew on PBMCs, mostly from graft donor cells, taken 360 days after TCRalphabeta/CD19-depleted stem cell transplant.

The DNA of the CDR3 is TGTGCCAGCAGCTCAGGGACTAGGGACACCGGGGAGCTGTTTTTT. It translates to CASSSGTRDTGELFF. The V and J genes are TRBV11-3 and TRBJ2-2; 8 positions agree with TRBD2. The germline gives CDR1 SGHNT, CDR2 YENEEA. The trim removed 4 bases at V and 3 bases at J, leaving 4 bases unmatched. The CDR3 totals 15 residues. Supplemented by reference TRBV11-3 and TRBJ2-2, the full variable domain reads EAGVVQSPRYKIIEKKQPVAFWCNPISGHNTLYWYLQNLGQGPELLIRYENEEAVDDSQLPKDRFSAERLKGVDSTLKIQPAELGDSAVYLCASSSGTRDTGELFFGEGSRLTVL.